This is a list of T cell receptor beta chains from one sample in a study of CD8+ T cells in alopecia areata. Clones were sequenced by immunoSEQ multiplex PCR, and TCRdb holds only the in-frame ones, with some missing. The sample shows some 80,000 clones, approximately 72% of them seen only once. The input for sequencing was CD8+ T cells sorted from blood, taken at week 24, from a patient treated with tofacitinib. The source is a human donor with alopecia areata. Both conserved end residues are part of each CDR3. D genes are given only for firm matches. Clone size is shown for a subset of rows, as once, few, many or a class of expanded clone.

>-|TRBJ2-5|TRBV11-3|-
CASSSPGETQYF
TGTGCCAGCAGCTCCCCCGGAGAGACCCAGTACTTC
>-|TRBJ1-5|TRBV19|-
CASTSGPEQSAQHF
TGTGCCAGTACCTCGGGGCCGGAGCAATCAGCCCAGCATTTT
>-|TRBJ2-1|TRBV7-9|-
CASSLAPEGDEQFF
TGTGCCAGCAGCTTAGCCCCCGAGGGGGATGAGCAGTTCTTC
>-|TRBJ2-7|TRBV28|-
CASSPAGTTYEQYF
TGTGCCAGCAGTCCCGCGGGTACGACCTACGAGCAGTACTTC
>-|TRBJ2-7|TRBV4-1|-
CASSPSIALTYEQYF
TGCGCCAGCAGCCCCTCGATCGCTTTAACCTACGAGCAGTACTTC
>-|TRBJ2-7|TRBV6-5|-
CASSYGRRAKEQYF
TGTGCCAGCAGTTACGGGAGACGGGCGAAGGAGCAGTACTTC
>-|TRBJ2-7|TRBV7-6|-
CASSPWRGGSYEQYF
TGTGCCAGCAGCCCTTGGAGGGGCGGCTCCTACGAGCAGTACTTC
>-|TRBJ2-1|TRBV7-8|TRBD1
CASSLILRSGQGYNEQFF
TGTGCCAGCAGCTTAATTTTGAGGTCGGGACAGGGGTACAATGAGCAGTTCTTC
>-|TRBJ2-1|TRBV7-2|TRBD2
CASSLAFGGRNNEQFF
TGTGCCAGCAGCTTAGCGTTTGGCGGGAGAAACAATGAGCAGTTCTTC
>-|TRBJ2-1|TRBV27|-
CASSLTGSREQFF
TGTGCCAGCAGTTTAACGGGGTCACGCGAGCAGTTCTTC
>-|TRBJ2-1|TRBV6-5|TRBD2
CASSRVAGLYNEQFF
TGTGCCAGCAGTCGTGTAGCGGGGCTTTACAATGAGCAGTTCTTC
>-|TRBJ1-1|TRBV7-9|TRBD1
CASTGTGGVNTEAFF
TGTGCCAGCACCGGGACAGGGGGAGTGAACACTGAAGCTTTCTTT
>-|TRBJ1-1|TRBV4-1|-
CASSQARGIEAFF
TGCGCCAGCAGCCAAGCGCGCGGAATAGAAGCTTTCTTT
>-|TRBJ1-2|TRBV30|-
CAWGGIRLGDVVGYTF
TGTGCCTGGGGGGGGATCCGCCTGGGCGATGTGGTGGGCTACACCTTC
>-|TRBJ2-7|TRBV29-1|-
CSVESGDEQYF
TGCAGCGTTGAATCCGGGGACGAGCAGTACTTC
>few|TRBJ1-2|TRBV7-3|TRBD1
CASSLGQGPVYGYTF
TGTGCCAGCAGCTTAGGACAGGGGCCAGTGTATGGCTACACCTTC
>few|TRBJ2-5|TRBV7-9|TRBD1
CASSDRGQETQYF
TGTGCCAGCAGCGACAGGGGGCAAGAGACCCAGTACTTC
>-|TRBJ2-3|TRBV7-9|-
CASSLAWGLDTQYF
TGTGCCAGCAGCCTCGCCTGGGGGTTAGATACGCAGTATTTT
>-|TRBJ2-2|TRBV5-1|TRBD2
CASSAGLASPGELFF
TGCGCCAGCAGCGCCGGACTAGCAAGTCCCGGGGAGCTGTTTTTT
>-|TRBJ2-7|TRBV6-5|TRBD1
CASSPRTGRAYEQYF
TGTGCCAGCAGTCCTAGGACAGGGAGAGCCTACGAGCAGTACTTC
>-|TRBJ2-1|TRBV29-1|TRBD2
CSGEDEGGGYNEQFF
TGCAGCGGTGAGGACGAGGGCGGGGGATACAATGAGCAGTTCTTC
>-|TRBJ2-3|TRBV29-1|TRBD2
CSVAGLAGGRESTDTQYF
TGCAGCGTTGCGGGACTAGCGGGGGGGCGTGAGAGCACAGATACGCAGTATTTT
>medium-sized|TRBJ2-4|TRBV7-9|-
CASSEDLNIQYF
TGTGCCAGCAGCGAGGACCTCAACATTCAGTACTTC
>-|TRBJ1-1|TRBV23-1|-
CASSHTHLRANTEAFF
TGCGCCAGCAGTCACACCCATCTCCGGGCGAACACTGAAGCTTTCTTT
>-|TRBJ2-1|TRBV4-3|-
CASSQGGGNEQFF
TGCGCCAGCAGCCAAGGAGGGGGCAATGAGCAGTTCTTC
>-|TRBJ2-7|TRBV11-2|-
CASSLDPTFSYEQYF
TGTGCCAGCAGCTTAGATCCCACGTTCTCCTACGAGCAGTACTTC
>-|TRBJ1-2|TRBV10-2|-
CASSESIGYYGYTF
TGCGCCAGCAGTGAGTCGATAGGGTACTATGGCTACACCTTC
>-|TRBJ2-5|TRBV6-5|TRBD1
CASSYLGTAGETQYF
TGTGCCAGCAGTTACTTGGGGACAGCAGGAGAGACCCAGTACTTC
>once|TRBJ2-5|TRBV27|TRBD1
CASSNRDRGQETQYF
TGTGCCAGCAGTAACCGGGACAGGGGTCAAGAGACCCAGTACTTC
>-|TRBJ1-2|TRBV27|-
CASAGNDGYTF
TGTGCCAGCGCGGGGAACGATGGCTACACCTTC
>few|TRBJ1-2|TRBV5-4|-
CASSFYSTGGDGYTF
TGTGCCAGCAGCTTTTACTCGACGGGGGGAGATGGCTACACCTTC
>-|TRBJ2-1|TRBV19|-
CASSIGTPNEQFF
TGTGCCAGTAGTATCGGGACTCCCAATGAGCAGTTCTTC
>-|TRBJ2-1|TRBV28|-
CASSLESGWGASGNEQFF
TGTGCCAGCAGTTTAGAGAGTGGGTGGGGAGCGTCGGGCAATGAGCAGTTCTTC
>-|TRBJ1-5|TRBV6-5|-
CASSYSNNQPQHF
TGTGCCAGCAGTTACTCGAACAATCAGCCCCAGCATTTT
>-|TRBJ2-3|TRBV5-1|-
CASSFDYRDMNRDTQYF
TGCGCCAGCAGCTTCGACTACCGGGACATGAACAGAGATACGCAGTATTTT
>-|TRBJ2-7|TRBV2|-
CASTIRHYEQYF
TGTGCCAGCACCATTAGACACTACGAGCAGTACTTC
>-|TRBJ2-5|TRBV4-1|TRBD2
CASSHRGGREETQYF
TGCGCCAGCAGCCACCGCGGTGGGAGGGAAGAGACCCAGTACTTC
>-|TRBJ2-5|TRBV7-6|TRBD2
CASSPREVQETQYF
TGTGCCAGTTCTCCGCGGGAGGTTCAAGAGACCCAGTACTTC
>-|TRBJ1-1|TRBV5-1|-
CASSLDWVAMNTEAFF
TGCGCCAGCAGCTTGGATTGGGTCGCCATGAACACTGAAGCTTTCTTT
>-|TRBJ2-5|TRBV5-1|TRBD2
CASSPATSVGETQYF
TGCGCCAGCAGCCCGGCGACTAGCGTTGGAGAGACCCAGTACTTC
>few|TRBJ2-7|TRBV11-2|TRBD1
CASSLDPTGWYEQYF
TGTGCCAGCAGCTTAGATCCGACAGGGTGGTACGAGCAGTACTTC
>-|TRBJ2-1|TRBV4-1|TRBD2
CASSQDKRGYQNEQFF
TGCGCCAGCAGCCAAGACAAGCGGGGGTACCAGAATGAGCAGTTCTTC
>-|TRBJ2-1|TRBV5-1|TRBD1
CASSPGTGVYNEQFF
TGCGCCAGCAGCCCCGGGACAGGGGTCTACAATGAGCAGTTCTTC
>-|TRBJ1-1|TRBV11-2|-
CASSLSGLEAFF
TGTGCCAGCAGCTTATCGGGCCTTGAAGCTTTCTTT
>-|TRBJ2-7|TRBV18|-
CATALGGRSYEQYF
TGTGCCACCGCCCTCGGTGGTCGATCCTACGAGCAGTACTTC
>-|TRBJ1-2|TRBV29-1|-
CSVPPGIKNYGYTF
TGCAGCGTACCCCCGGGCATAAAAAACTATGGCTACACCTTC
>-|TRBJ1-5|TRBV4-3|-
CASSQERGAKGQPQHF
TGCGCCAGCAGCCAAGAGAGAGGGGCAAAGGGACAGCCCCAGCATTTT
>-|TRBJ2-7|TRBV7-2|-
CASSLFPGSYEQYF
TGTGCCAGCAGCTTATTCCCGGGCTCCTACGAGCAGTACTTC
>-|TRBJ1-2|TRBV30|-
CAWSESRFDF
TGTGCCTGGAGTGAGTCTCGCTTTGACTTC
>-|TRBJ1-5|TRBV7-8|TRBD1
CASSSGQGNQPQHF
TGTGCCAGCAGCTCTGGACAGGGAAATCAGCCCCAGCATTTT
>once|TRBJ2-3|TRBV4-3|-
CASSQEGLASTDTQYF
TGCGCCAGCAGCCAAGAAGGGCTAGCAAGCACAGATACGCAGTATTTT
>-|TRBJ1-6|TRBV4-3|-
CASSQVWSYNSPLHF
TGCGCCAGCAGCCAAGTATGGTCCTATAATTCACCCCTCCACTTT
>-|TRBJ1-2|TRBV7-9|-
CASSLVGAMYGYTF
TGTGCCAGCAGCTTAGTCGGAGCTATGTATGGCTACACCTTC
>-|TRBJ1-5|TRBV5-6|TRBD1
CASSITGGVNQPQHF
TGTGCCAGCAGCATAACAGGGGGCGTTAATCAGCCCCAGCATTTT